The 19 T cell receptor beta chains below come from one sample, sequenced in a study of T cell responses to AZD1222 COVID-19 vaccine. TCRdb's copy holds only in-frame clones and misses some; the assay was immunoSEQ multiplex PCR. This table has approximately 90,000 clones, more than 80% appearing once. Material: peripheral blood, obtained on day 0 of AZD1222 vaccination. The receptors originated from an adult in good health.

The gene calls are TRBV10-3 and TRBJ2-1; D is perhaps TRBD2 (6 bases). CDR1 is ENHRY, CDR2 SYGVKD, per germline. This CDR3 spans 12 amino acids. Trimming removed 10 bases at V and 0 bases at J, with 7 bases between. DNA for the CDR3: TGTGCCACGGGAGACTCCTACAATGAGCAGTTCTTC. It specifies CATGDSYNEQFF.

This chain joins TRBV10-1 and TRBJ1-1; D ambiguous. Trimming removed 5 bases from V and 0 bases from J, with 7 bases in between. This CDR3 comprises 13 residues. Germline V lookup: CDR1 WNHNN, CDR2 SYGVQD (reference sequence). CDR3 region: CASSLGLNTEAFF. The CDR3 nucleotides read TGCGCCAGCAGTCTGGGTTTGAACACTGAAGCTTTCTTT.

This chain links TRBV11-2 with TRBJ2-7; D is uncertain. CDR1 SGHAT and CDR2 FQNNGV come from the germline V gene. This CDR3 region has 13 residues. V was clipped by 0 bases and J by 4 bases, with 7 bases between them. As DNA, the CDR3 is TGTGCCAGCAGCTTAGAGCAGACTTACGAGCAGTACTTC. Amino acids: CASSLEQTYEQYF.

V usage is TRBV9 and J usage is TRBJ1-2, with D possibly matching TRBD1 (5 bases). Trimming removed 3 bases from V and 8 bases from J, with 20 bases in between. From germline, CDR1 is SGDLS and CDR2 YYNGEE. The CDR3 has 15 amino acids. CDR3 residues: CASSGRDSRILGYTF. As DNA, the CDR3 is TGTGCCAGCAGCGGCCGGGACTCCAGAATTCTCGGCTACACCTTC.

The count of this clone is one. The same CDR3 can be traced to other DNA sequences in this sample. The genes are TRBV5-1 and TRBJ1-1, with D unresolved. V lost 2 bases to trimming and J lost 5 bases, with 10 bases between them. This CDR3 spans 13 amino acids. The germline gives CDR1 SGHRS, CDR2 YFSETQ. The CDR3 loop is CASSFKGDTEAFF. In DNA, the CDR3 is TGCGCCAGCAGCTTCAAAGGTGATACTGAAGCTTTCTTT.

This clone was counted a few times. This rearrangement joins TRBV15 to TRBJ2-5; 13 nucleotides agree with TRBD2. V lost 0 bases and J lost 10; bases outside the gene matches: 11. Germline V gene lookup returns CDR1 LNHNV and CDR2 YYDKDF (reference sequence). The CDR3 covers 17 residues. The CDR3: CATSREGTSGTQRDQYF. In DNA form, the CDR3 reads TGTGCCACCAGCAGAGAAGGGACTAGCGGGACACAGAGGGACCAGTACTTC.

The chain carries TRBV5-4 and TRBJ2-5; D gene unclear. CDR1 is SGHNT, CDR2 YYREEE, per germline (reference sequence). The CDR3 is made up of 14 amino acids. The V end was cut by 0 bases, the J end by 1 base, with 7 bases between. The DNA for the CDR3 is TGTGCCAGCAGCTTGGATGCAACCCAAGAGACCCAGTACTTC. This gives the protein CASSLDATQETQYF.

In this sample, this clone turned up once. CDR3 DNA: TGTGCCAGCAGCGTAACCCTGGGAGGGGGTGAGCAGTTCTTC. Its protein product is CASSVTLGGGEQFF. This chain uses TRBV9 with TRBJ2-1, with D maybe TRBD2 (7 bases). This CDR3 spans 14 amino acids. Germline CDR1 SGDLS, CDR2 YYNGEE. V was shortened by 1 base and J by 9 bases, with 14 bases between the two germline ends.

This clone was found once. The gene calls are TRBV30 and TRBJ1-3; 8 bases match TRBD1. This CDR3 comprises 17 residues. CDR1 and CDR2 (germline): GTSNPN, SVGIG (reference sequence). Unmatched junction bases numbered 11, after V lost 2 bases and J lost 2 bases. CDR3 in DNA: TGTGCCTGGAGTAGTTGGACAGGGCATGGAGCTGGAAACACCATATATTTT. Its protein product is CAWSSWTGHGAGNTIYF.

The J gene is TRBJ2-3, the V gene TRBV11-2, with TRBD1 identical over 7 bases. CDR3 length: 15 residues. CDR1 is SGHAT, CDR2 FQNNGV, per germline. With V trimmed by 7 bases and J by 4 bases, 11 bases remained unmatched. The DNA for the CDR3 is TGTGCCAGCACCCCGAGGGGGCGGGCGGCAGATACGCAGTATTTT. This encodes CASTPRGRAADTQYF. Combining the CDR3 with reference TRBV11-2 and TRBJ2-3 gives the whole variable domain EAGVAQSPRYKIIEKRQSVAFWCNPISGHATLYWYQQILGQGPKLLIQFQNNGVVDDSQLPKDRFSAERLKGVDSTLKIQPAKLEDSAVYLCASTPRGRAADTQYFGPGTRLTVL.

The V gene is TRBV7-8, the J gene TRBJ1-6; D is possibly TRBD1 (5 bases). Looked up from germline, CDR1 is SGHVS and CDR2 is FQNEAQ. The CDR3 covers 15 residues. V gave up 4 bases and J gave up 4 bases, with 11 bases separating them. CDR3 nucleotides: TGTGCCAGCAGCTCCCGGGACCGATATAATTCACCCCTCCACTTT. Translated: CASSSRDRYNSPLHF.

CDR3 region: CASSLSAGLYEQFF. The CDR3 region has the DNA TGCGCCAGCAGCTTATCGGCCGGGTTATATGAGCAGTTCTTC. The chain carries TRBV5-1 and TRBJ2-1; no clear D gene. The CDR3 extends over 14 amino acids. CDR1 and CDR2 (germline): SGHRS, YFSETQ. Trimming removed 2 bases at V and 8 bases at J, with 14 bases between.

The V gene is TRBV7-9, the J gene TRBJ1-1, with D possibly matching TRBD1 (5 bases). CDR3 length equals 16 residues. Germline V lookup: CDR1 SEHNR, CDR2 FQNEAQ (reference sequence). Trimming removed 1 base from V and 8 bases from J, with 20 bases in between. CDR3 amino acids: CASSLGGRVGRQEAFF. The CDR3, as DNA: TGTGCCAGCAGCTTAGGGGGCCGTGTGGGCAGGCAGGAAGCTTTCTTT. The full variable domain, rest sourced from reference TRBV7-9 and TRBJ1-1, is DTGVSQNPRHKITKRGQNVTFRCDPISEHNRLYWYRQTLGQGPEFLTYFQNEAQLEKSRLLSDRFSAERPKGSFSTLEIQRTEQGDSAMYLCASSLGGRVGRQEAFFGQGTRLTVV.

The V and J genes are TRBV9 and TRBJ2-6; 7 nucleotides align to TRBD1. The ends lost 4 bases at V and 2 bases at J; junction bases unmatched: 6. Looked up from germline, CDR1 is SGDLS and CDR2 is YYNGEE. There are 16 residues in the CDR3. The DNA of the CDR3 is TGTGCCAGCAGCCCCCGGGACAGCGCTGGGGCCAACGTCCTGACTTTC. Its translation is CASSPRDSAGANVLTF.

This clone appeared once. The chain recombines TRBV4-2 with TRBJ1-1; D is unresolved. Germline V lookup: CDR1 LGHNA, CDR2 YNFKEQ. V gave up 0 bases and J gave up 11 bases, with 10 bases separating them. This CDR3 has 12 residues. CDR3 coding DNA: TGTGCCAGCAGCCAAGATCGCCCGGTGGCTTTCTTT. Translation: CASSQDRPVAFF.

The V and J genes are TRBV6-5 and TRBJ2-2, with 8 bases identical to TRBD1. Germline values: CDR1 MNHEY, CDR2 SVGAGI. The CDR3 totals 14 residues. Unmatched junction bases numbered 3, after V lost 6 bases and J lost 3 bases. As DNA, the CDR3 is TGTGCCAGCAGCTCAGGGGGCTACACCGGGGAGCTGTTTTTT. Its protein is CASSSGGYTGELFF.

This chain joins TRBV5-4 and TRBJ2-3; maybe TRBD2 (5 bases). Germline loops: CDR1 SGHNT, CDR2 YYREEE (reference sequence). The length of the CDR3 is 14 residues. Trimming took 1 base from V and 2 from J, leaving 8 bases between them. The CDR3 reads CASSLTGFTDTQYF. The CDR3, as DNA: TGTGCCAGCAGCTTGACGGGATTCACAGATACGCAGTATTTT.

V gene TRBV2 combines with J gene TRBJ1-5; tentative D call: TRBD1 (5 bases). V lost 6 bases and J lost 1, with 25 bases in between. CDR3 length: 19 residues. Germline CDR1 and CDR2: SNHLY and FYNNEI. The CDR3 nucleotides are TGTGCCAGCAGCGACTATCTCGGGGGAAAATATGGGAGCAATCAGCCCCAGCATTTT. Translated: CASSDYLGGKYGSNQPQHF.

The CDR3 spells CASSQGAGGGQYF. CDR3 in DNA: TGCGCCAGCAGCCAAGGGGCTGGGGGGGGGCAGTACTTC. The rearrangement joins TRBV4-3 to TRBJ2-7; 7 nucleotides agree with TRBD2. From germline, CDR1 is LGHNA and CDR2 YSLEER. The CDR3 sequence is 13 residues long. Trimming took 1 base from V and 9 from J; bases not matched to a gene: 6.